The 8 T cell receptor beta chains presented below share a single source sample, sequenced in a study of blood T cell repertoires in COVID-19. Data came from immunoSEQ multiplex PCR; TCRdb stores just in-frame clones and leaves some out. The data show 60,000 to 65,000 clones, with under 80% seen just once and around 5.3% held by the top ten. Sequences were obtained from peripheral blood. These receptors came from a human donor in a cohort sampled during active COVID-19.

Here the CDR3 reads CAWSSRQGTHSGNTIYF. Here the CDR3 DNA reads TGTGCCTGGAGTTCCCGCCAAGGGACACACTCTGGAAACACCATATATTTT. The chain links TRBV30 to TRBJ1-3; a weak D match, TRBD1 (6 bases). This CDR3 has 17 residues. CDR1 is GTSNPN, CDR2 SVGIG, per germline (reference sequence). Trimming cost V 2 bases and J 0 bases, with 17 bases left between them.

This clone came up a few times. V gene TRBV2 combines with J gene TRBJ1-1; no clear D. Trimming took off 1 base at V and 0 bases at J, with 12 bases between the two ends. Germline V CDR1 and CDR2: SNHLY, FYNNEI. The CDR3 has 16 residues. CDR3 protein: CASSEGLGSLNTEAFF. Here the CDR3 DNA reads TGTGCCAGCAGTGAAGGCCTGGGCAGTCTGAACACTGAAGCTTTCTTT.

The rearrangement joins TRBV18 to TRBJ2-1, with a tentative D call TRBD2 (5 bases). Trimming shortened V by 3 bases and J by 7 bases, and 16 bases separated the two germline ends. This CDR3 has 15 amino acids. CDR1 is KGHSH and CDR2 is LQKENI in the germline V gene. The DNA for the CDR3 is TGTGCCAGCTCACCTGTGAGGGCCGCCGGTAATGAGCAGTTCTTC. Its protein is CASSPVRAAGNEQFF.

The rearrangement uses TRBV5-6 and TRBJ2-6, with a possible D match to TRBD2 (5 bases). Trimming cost V 1 base and J 1 base, with 18 bases left between them. In germline, CDR1 is SGHDT, CDR2 YYEEEE. The CDR3 extends over 19 amino acids. In DNA form, the CDR3 reads TGTGCCAGCAGCTTGAGATTTCTGACTAAGTTTTCTGGGGCCAACGTCCTGACTTTC. Translated, it gives CASSLRFLTKFSGANVLTF.

The chain joins TRBV24-1 to TRBJ2-2; tentatively, D is TRBD1 (6 bases). The CDR3 spans 14 residues. Germline assignment: CDR1 KGHDR and CDR2 SFDVKD. The V and J ends lost 5 bases and 4 bases respectively, with 10 bases between them. This CDR3 is CATSVNRATGELFF. The CDR3 coding sequence is TGTGCCACCAGTGTAAACAGGGCCACCGGGGAGCTGTTTTTT.

This chain links TRBV7-8 with TRBJ1-6; 11 bases fit TRBD1. This CDR3 comprises 21 residues. V dropped 1 base and J dropped 1; count of bases not matched to a gene: 12. The germline V gene has CDR1 SGHVS and CDR2 FQNEAQ. CDR3 amino acids: CASSLGRVWTGGDSYNSPLHF. The DNA for the CDR3 is TGTGCCAGCAGCTTAGGACGTGTTTGGACAGGGGGCGATTCCTATAATTCACCCCTCCACTTT.

V is TRBV5-4 and J is TRBJ2-3; maybe TRBD2 (6 bases). Trimming cost V 4 bases and J 4 bases, with 19 bases left between them. The CDR3 runs 16 residues. Germline assignment: CDR1 SGHNT and CDR2 YYREEE (reference sequence). CDR3 loop: CASSGLRRGHADTQYF. The CDR3 nucleotides read TGTGCCAGCAGCGGATTGCGGAGGGGCCATGCAGATACGCAGTATTTT.

Notes on this clone: Mismatch with germline at one junction end may stem from a read error. The chain couples TRBV7-2 to TRBJ2-3, with D tentatively TRBD1 or TRBD2 (5 bases each). Germline V gene data show CDR1 as SGHTA and CDR2 as FQGNSA. This CDR3 is 17 amino acids long. Here the CDR3 reads CASSLEGLGRGTDTQYF. DNA for the CDR3: TGTGCCAGCAGTTTAGAGGGGCTAGGTCGGGGCACAGATACGCAGTATTTT.